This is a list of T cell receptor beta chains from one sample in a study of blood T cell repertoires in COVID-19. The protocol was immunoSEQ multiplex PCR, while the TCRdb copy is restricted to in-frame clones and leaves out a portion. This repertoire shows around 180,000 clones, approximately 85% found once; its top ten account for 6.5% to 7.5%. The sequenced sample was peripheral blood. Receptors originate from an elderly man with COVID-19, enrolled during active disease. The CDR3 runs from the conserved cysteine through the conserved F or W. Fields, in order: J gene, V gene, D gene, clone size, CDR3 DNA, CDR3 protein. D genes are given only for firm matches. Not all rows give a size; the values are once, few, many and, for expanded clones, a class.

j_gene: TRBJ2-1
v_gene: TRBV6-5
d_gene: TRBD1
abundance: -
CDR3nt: TGTGCCAGCAGAACAGGGGGCGCCGGGCAGTTCTTC
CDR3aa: CASRTGGAGQFF

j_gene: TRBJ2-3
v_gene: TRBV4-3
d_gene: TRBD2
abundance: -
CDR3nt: TGCGCCAGCAGCCCGTCCGGGCGGGGGGGACCAGATACGCAGTATTTT
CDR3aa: CASSPSGRGGPDTQYF

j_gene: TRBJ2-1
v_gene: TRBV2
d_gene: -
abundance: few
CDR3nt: TGTGCCAGCAGTTTGACCCGGGAACAAGAGCAGTTCTTC
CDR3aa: CASSLTREQEQFF

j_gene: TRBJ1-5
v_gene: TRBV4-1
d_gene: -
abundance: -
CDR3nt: TGCGCCAGCAGCCAAGCGGCGGGTGGTCAGCCCCAGCATTTT
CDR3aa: CASSQAAGGQPQHF

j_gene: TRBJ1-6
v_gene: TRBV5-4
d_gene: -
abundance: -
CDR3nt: TGTGCCAGCAGACTAAATGCCGCCTCCGGGGATTCACCCCTCCACTTT
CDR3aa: CASRLNAASGDSPLHF

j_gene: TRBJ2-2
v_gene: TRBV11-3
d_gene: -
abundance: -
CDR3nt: TGTGCCAGCAGCTTAATCGCGGATCCCGGGGAGCTGTTTTTT
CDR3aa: CASSLIADPGELFF

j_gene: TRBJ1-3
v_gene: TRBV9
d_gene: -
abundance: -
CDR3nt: TGTGCCAGCAGCGTAGATCCGGGAGTGGGAAACACCATATATTTT
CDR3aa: CASSVDPGVGNTIYF

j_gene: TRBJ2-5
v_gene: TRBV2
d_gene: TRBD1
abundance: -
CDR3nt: TGTGCCAGCCCGGGGACAGACCCAGAGACCCAGTACTTC
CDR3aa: CASPGTDPETQYF

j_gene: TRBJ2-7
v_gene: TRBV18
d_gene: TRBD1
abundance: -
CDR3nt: TGTGCCAGCTCACCGACAGGGACCTACGAGCAGTACTTC
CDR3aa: CASSPTGTYEQYF

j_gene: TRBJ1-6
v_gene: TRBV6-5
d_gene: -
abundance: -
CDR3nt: TGTGCCAGCGACCAGGGAGGATCACCCCTCCACTTT
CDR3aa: CASDQGGSPLHF

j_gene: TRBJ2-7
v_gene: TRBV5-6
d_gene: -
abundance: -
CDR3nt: TGTGCCAGCAGCCCCTACAGGAACTCCTACGAGCAGTACTTC
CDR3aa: CASSPYRNSYEQYF

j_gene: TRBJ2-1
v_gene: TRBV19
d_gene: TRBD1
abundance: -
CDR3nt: TGTGCCAGTAGTAGCGAGGCGGGCAGGGGGCGAAACAATGAGCAGTTCTTC
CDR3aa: CASSSEAGRGRNNEQFF

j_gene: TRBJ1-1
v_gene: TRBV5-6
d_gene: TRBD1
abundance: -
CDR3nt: TGTGCCAGCAGCTTCCGGACAGGGATGAACACTGAAGCTTTCTTT
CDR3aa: CASSFRTGMNTEAFF

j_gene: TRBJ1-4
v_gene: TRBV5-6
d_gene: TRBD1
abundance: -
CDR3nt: TGTGCCAGCAGCTGGAGAGAAGGGGGCGGTGAAAAACTGTTTTTT
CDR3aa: CASSWREGGGEKLFF

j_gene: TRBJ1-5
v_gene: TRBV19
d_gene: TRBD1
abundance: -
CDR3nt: TGTGCCAGTACCGATAGCCCGGGACAGGGGAGCAATCAGCCCCAGCATTTT
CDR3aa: CASTDSPGQGSNQPQHF

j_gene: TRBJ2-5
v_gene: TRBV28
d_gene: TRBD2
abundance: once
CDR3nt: TGTGCCAGCAGTTTAACGGGGGGGATGAAGGTCGAAAAAGAGACCCAGTACTTC
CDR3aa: CASSLTGGMKVEKETQYF

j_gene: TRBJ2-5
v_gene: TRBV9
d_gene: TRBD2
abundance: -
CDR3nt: TGTGCCAGCAGCGTAAGGGACTACAAACAAGAGACCCAGTACTTC
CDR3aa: CASSVRDYKQETQYF

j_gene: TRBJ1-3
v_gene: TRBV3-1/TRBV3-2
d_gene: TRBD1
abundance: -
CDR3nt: TGTGCCAGCAGCCAAGCCGGGACAGGTGGAAGAAACACCATATATTTT
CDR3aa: CASSQAGTGGRNTIYF

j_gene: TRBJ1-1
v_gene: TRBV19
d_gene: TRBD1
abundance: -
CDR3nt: TGTGCCAGTAATGACAGGGCCATGAACACTGAAGCTTTCTTT
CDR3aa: CASNDRAMNTEAFF